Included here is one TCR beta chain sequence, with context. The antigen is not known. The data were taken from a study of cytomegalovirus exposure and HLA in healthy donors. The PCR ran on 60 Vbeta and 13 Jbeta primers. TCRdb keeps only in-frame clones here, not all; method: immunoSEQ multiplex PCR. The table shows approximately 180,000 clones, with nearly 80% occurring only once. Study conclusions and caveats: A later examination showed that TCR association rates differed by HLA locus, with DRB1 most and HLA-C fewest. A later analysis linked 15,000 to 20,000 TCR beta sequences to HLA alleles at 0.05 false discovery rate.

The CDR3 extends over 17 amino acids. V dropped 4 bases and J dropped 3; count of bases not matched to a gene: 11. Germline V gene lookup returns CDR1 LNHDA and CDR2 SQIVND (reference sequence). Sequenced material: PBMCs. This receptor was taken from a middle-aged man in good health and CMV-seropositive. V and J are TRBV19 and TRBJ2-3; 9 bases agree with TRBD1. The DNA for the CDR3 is TGTGCCAGTAGTAGAACCCCGGGACAGGGAAGGACAGATACGCAGTATTTT. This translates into CASSRTPGQGRTDTQYF.